One and the same sample provided the 3 T cell receptor beta chains below, sequenced in a study of cytomegalovirus exposure and HLA in healthy donors (dated by TCRdb to 2016 to 2017). Receptor libraries were prepared by the immunoSEQ multiplex PCR assay. The multiplex PCR relied on a mix of 60 forward primers for TCR Vbeta segments and 13 reverse primers for TCR Jbeta segments. Not all clones reach the TCRdb copy of this immuneACCESS table, which keeps in-frame sequences only. Checked studies attribute under half of the gap to unresolved V genes and leave the rest unexplained. The sample has 99,000 or so clones on record, 75% to 90% of them singletons. 6.9% of the sample belongs to the ten largest clones. Material for sequencing was PBMCs. Receptors were obtained from a man aged 25 to 40 in good health and CMV-seropositive.

This chain uses TRBV19 with TRBJ2-3; 7 positions match TRBD1. CDR3 length equals 16 residues. V shed 5 bases and J 4 bases; nucleotides not matched to a gene: 12. From germline, CDR1 is LNHDA and CDR2 SQIVND (reference sequence). The CDR3 sequence is CASSLRDRFSADTQYF. The CDR3 coding sequence is TGTGCCAGTAGTCTCCGGGACAGATTCTCCGCAGATACGCAGTATTTT.

The genes are TRBV19 and TRBJ1-2, with a tentative D call TRBD1 (5 bases). CDR1 LNHDA and CDR2 SQIVND come from the germline V gene (reference sequence). The CDR3 is made up of 15 amino acids. Trimming left V 3 bases short and J 5 bases short, with 16 bases between. CDR3 residues: CASSMTVTAGYGYTF. CDR3 in DNA: TGTGCCAGTAGTATGACAGTTACCGCTGGATATGGCTACACCTTC. The full variable domain, in which reference TRBV19 and TRBJ1-2 provide the parts outside the CDR3, is DGGITQSPKYLFRKEGQNVTLSCEQNLNHDAMYWYRQDPGQGLRLIYYSQIVNDFQKGDIAEGYSVSREKKESFPLTVTSAQKNPTAFYLCASSMTVTAGYGYTFGSGTRLTVV.

The chain uses TRBV5-6 and TRBJ1-1; weak D call: TRBD1 (5 bases). CDR1 and CDR2 from the germline V gene are SGHDT and YYEEEE. The CDR3 totals 17 residues. Trimming took off 0 bases at V and 3 bases at J, with 18 bases between the two ends. For the CDR3, the DNA is TGTGCCAGCAGCTTGGGGGGATTCAGGGCTTCGGACACTGAAGCTTTCTTT. The encoded protein is CASSLGGFRASDTEAFF.